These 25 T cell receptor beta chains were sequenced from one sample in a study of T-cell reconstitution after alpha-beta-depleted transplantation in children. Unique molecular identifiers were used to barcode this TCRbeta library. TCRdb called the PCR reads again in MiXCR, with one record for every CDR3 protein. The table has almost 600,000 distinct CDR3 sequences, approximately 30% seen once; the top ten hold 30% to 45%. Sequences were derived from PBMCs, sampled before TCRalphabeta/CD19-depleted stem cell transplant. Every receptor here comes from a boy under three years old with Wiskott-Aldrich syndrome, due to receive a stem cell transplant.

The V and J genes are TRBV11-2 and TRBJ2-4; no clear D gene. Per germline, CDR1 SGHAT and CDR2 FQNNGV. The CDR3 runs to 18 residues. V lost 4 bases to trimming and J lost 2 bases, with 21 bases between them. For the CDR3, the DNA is TGTGCCAGCAGCTCCCTTAGCCGTTGGCAAATGACCAAAAACATTCAGTACTTC. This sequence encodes CASSSLSRWQMTKNIQYF.

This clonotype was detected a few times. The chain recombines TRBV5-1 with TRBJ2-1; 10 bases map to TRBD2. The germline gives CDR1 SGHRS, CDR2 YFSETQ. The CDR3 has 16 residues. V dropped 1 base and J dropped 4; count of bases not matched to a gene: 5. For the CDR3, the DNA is TGCGCCAGCAGCTTGTCACTAGCGGGGAGATACAATGAGCAGTTCTTC. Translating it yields CASSLSLAGRYNEQFF.

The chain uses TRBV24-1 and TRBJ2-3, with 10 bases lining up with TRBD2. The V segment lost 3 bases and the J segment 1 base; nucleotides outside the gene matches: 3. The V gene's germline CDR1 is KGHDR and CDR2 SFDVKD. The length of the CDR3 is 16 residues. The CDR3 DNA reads TGTGCCACCAGTGATCCCGGGACTAGCGGCACAGATACGCAGTATTTT. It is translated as CATSDPGTSGTDTQYF.

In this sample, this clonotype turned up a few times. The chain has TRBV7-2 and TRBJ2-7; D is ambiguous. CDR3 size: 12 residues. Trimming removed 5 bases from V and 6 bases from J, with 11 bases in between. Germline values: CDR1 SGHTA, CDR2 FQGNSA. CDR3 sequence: CASSPAFAEQYF. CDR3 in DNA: TGTGCCAGCAGCCCGGCCTTCGCCGAGCAGTACTTC.

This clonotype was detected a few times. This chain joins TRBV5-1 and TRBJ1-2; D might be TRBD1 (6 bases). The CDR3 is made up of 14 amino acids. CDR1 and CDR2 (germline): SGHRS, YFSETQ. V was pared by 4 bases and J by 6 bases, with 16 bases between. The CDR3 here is CASSLARAGDGYTF. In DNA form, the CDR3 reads TGCGCCAGCAGCCTGGCTCGGGCAGGGGATGGCTACACCTTC.

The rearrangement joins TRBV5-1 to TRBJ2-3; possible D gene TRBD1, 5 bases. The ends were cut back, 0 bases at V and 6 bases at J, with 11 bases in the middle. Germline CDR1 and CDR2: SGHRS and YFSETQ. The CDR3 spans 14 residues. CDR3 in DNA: TGCGCCAGCAGCTTGGGGACAATGGGGGATACGCAGTATTTT. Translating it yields CASSLGTMGDTQYF.

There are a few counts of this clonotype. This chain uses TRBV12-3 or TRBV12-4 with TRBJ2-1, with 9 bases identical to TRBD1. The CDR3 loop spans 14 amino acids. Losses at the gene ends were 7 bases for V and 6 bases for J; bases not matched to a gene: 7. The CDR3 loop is CASNPPGQGNEQFF. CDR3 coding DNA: TGTGCCAGCAACCCTCCGGGACAGGGCAATGAGCAGTTCTTC.

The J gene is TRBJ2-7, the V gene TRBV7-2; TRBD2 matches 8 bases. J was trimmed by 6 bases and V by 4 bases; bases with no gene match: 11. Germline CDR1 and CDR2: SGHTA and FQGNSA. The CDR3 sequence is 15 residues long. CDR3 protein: CASSSEPTSVGEQYF. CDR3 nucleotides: TGTGCCAGCAGCTCGGAACCGACTAGCGTGGGCGAGCAGTACTTC.

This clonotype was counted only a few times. CDR3 nucleotides: TGCAGTGCTAGAGTGAGCACTAACTATGGCTACACCTTC. Translating it yields CSARVSTNYGYTF. This chain joins TRBV20-1 and TRBJ1-2; D gene uncertain. CDR3 length: 13 amino acids. Trimming took off 1 base at V and 0 bases at J, with 6 bases between the two ends. Looked up from germline, CDR1 is DFQATT and CDR2 is SNEGSKA (reference sequence).

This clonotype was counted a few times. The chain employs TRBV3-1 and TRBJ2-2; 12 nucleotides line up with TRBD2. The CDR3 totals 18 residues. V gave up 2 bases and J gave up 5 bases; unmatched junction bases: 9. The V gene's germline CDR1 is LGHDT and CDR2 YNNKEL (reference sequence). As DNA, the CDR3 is TGTGCCAGCAGCCAACCCCGACTAGCGGGAGATGGTACCGGGGAGCTGTTTTTT. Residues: CASSQPRLAGDGTGELFF.

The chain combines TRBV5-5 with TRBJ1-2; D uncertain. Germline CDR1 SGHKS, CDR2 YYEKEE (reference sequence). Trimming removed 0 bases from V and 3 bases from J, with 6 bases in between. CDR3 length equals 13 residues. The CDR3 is CASSLEAHYGYTF. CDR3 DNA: TGTGCCAGCAGCTTGGAAGCCCACTATGGCTACACCTTC.

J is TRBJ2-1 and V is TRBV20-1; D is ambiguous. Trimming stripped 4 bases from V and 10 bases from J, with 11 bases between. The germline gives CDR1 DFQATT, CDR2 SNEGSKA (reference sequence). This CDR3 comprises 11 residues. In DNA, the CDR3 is TGCAGTGCTACACTTATTTGGGAGCAGTTCTTC. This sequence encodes CSATLIWEQFF.

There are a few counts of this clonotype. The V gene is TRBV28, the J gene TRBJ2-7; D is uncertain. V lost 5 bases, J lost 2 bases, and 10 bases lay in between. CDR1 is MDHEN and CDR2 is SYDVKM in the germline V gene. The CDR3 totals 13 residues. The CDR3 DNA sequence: TGTGCCAGCAGTCTCAAAGTTACCTACGAGCAGTACTTC. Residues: CASSLKVTYEQYF.

DNA of the CDR3: TGTGCCTGGAGTGTCGGCGGGGGCACAGATACGCAGTATTTT. Amino acids: CAWSVGGGTDTQYF. This sequence joins TRBV30 and TRBJ2-3; TRBD2 is a possible D gene (6 bases). There are 14 residues in the CDR3. CDR1 is GTSNPN, CDR2 SVGIG, per germline (reference sequence). V was trimmed by 0 bases and J by 1 base, leaving 8 bases between them.

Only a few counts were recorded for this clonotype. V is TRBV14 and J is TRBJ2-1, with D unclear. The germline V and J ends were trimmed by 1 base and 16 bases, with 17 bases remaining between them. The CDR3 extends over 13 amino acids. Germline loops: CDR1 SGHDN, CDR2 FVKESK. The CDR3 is CASSQVIGVGRFF. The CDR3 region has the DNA TGTGCCAGCAGCCAAGTGATTGGTGTAGGGCGATTCTTC.

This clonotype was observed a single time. As DNA, the CDR3 is TGTGCCAGCACCCTAGGACAGGGGGTTAGCAATCAGCCCCAGCATTTT. This translates into CASTLGQGVSNQPQHF. This chain links TRBV6-1 with TRBJ1-5; TRBD1 agrees at 10 bases. Per germline, CDR1 MNHNS and CDR2 SASEGT. V shed 7 bases and J 0 bases; nucleotides not matched to a gene: 6. The CDR3 runs to 16 residues.

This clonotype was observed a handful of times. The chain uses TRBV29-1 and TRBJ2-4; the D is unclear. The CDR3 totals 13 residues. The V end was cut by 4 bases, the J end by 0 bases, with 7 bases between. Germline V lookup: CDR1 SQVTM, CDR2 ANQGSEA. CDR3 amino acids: CSVGPLAKNIQYF. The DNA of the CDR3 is TGCAGCGTTGGGCCGCTAGCCAAAAACATTCAGTACTTC.

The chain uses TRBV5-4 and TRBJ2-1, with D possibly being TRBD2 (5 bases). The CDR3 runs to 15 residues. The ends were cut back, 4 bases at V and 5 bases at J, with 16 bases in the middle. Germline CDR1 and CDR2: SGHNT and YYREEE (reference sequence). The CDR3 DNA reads TGTGCCAGCAGCCCGACTGGGAGAGACCACAATGAGCAGTTCTTC. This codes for CASSPTGRDHNEQFF. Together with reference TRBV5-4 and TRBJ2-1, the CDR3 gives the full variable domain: ETGVTQSPTHLIKTRGQQVTLRCSSQSGHNTVSWYQQALGQGPQFIFQYYREEENGRGNFPPRFSGLQFPNYSSELNVNALELDDSALYLCASSPTGRDHNEQFFGPGTRLTVL.

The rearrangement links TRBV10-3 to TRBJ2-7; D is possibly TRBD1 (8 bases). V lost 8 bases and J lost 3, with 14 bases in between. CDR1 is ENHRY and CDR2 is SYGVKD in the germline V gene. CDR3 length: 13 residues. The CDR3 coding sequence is TGTGCCATCGGTAACAGGGGGGGCTACGAGCAGTACTTC. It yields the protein CAIGNRGGYEQYF.

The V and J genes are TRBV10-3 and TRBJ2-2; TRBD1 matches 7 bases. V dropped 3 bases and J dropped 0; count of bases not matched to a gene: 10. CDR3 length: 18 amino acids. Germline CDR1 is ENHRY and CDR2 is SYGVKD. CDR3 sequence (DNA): TGTGCCATCAGTGAACTCAGGACAGGATCACCGAACACCGGGGAGCTGTTTTTT. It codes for CAISELRTGSPNTGELFF.

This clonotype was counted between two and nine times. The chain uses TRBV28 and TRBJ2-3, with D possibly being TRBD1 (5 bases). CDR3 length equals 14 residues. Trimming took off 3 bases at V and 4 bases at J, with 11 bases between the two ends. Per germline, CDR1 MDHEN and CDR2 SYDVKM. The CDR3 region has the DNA TGTGCCAGCAGTTTGGCCCTACAGGCAGATACGCAGTATTTT. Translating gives CASSLALQADTQYF.

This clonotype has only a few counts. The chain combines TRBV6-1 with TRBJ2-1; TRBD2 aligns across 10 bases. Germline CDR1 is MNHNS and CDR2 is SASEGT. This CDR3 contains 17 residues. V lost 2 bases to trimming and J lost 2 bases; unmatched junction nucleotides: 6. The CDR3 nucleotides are TGTGCCAGCAGTGAATCCCCAGCGGGAGGGCCCTACAATGAGCAGTTCTTC. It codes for CASSESPAGGPYNEQFF.

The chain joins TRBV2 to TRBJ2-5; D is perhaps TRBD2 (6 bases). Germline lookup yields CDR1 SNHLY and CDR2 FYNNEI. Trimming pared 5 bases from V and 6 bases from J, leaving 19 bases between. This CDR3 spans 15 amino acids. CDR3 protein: CASSPPVAVKKTQYF. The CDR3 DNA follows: TGTGCCAGCAGTCCACCGGTAGCGGTCAAGAAGACCCAGTACTTC.

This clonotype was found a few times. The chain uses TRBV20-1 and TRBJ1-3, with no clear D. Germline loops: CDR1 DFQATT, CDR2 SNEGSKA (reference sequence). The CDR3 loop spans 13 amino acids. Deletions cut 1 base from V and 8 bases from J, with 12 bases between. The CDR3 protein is CSARGLIGYTIYF. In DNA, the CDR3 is TGCAGTGCTAGAGGATTGATTGGCTACACCATATATTTT.

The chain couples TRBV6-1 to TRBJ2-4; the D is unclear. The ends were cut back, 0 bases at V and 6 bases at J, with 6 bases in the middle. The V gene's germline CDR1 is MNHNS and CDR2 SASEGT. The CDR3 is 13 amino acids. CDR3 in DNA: TGTGCCAGCAGTGAAGCCACAGTAAACATTCAGTACTTC. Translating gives CASSEATVNIQYF.